The 31 T cell receptor beta chains in this list originate from one sample, sequenced in a study of T-cell reconstitution after alpha-beta-depleted transplantation in children (dated by TCRdb to about 2016). The protocol used for the library was PCR. Sequencer: Illumina HiSeq 2500. TCR library preparation used molecular barcoding, with unique molecular identifiers applied to normalize quantification of the TCRbeta repertoire. TCRdb reprocessed the public reads (quality trimming at Q25 with fastp, clone calling with MiXCR) and kept in-frame beta chains. All rows with the same CDR3 protein become a single entry with the most common DNA and genes. Across this sample there are more than 85,000 distinct CDR3 sequences, with around 7.8% seen only once. Roughly 17% of the sample goes to the ten largest clones. Read against the paper, the sample's treatment or condition label means: allogeneic hematopoietic cell transplantation with graft depleted of TCRalphabeta T cells and CD19 B cells.

Sequencing used PBMCs, obtained before TCRalphabeta/CD19-depleted stem cell transplant. The receptors shown here come from a boy aged 2 to 9 with acute lymphoblastic leukemia, due to receive a stem cell transplant.

This clonotype has just a few counts. J is TRBJ2-3 and V is TRBV19; 9 bases fit TRBD2. The germline V gene has CDR1 LNHDA and CDR2 SQIVND (reference sequence). The CDR3 length is 15 residues. The V segment lost 5 bases and the J segment 4 bases; nucleotides outside the gene matches: 7. The CDR3 is CASSDLAGPADTQYF. CDR3 in DNA: TGTGCCAGTAGTGATCTAGCGGGGCCAGCAGATACGCAGTATTTT.

The J gene is TRBJ1-1, the V gene TRBV7-9, with no clear D. CDR1 is SEHNR, CDR2 FQNEAQ, per germline (reference sequence). V lost 4 bases, J lost 5 bases, and 8 bases lay in between. The CDR3 is 12 amino acids. The CDR3 sequence: CASSSLLTEAFF. CDR3 coding DNA: TGTGCCAGCAGCTCCCTTCTAACTGAAGCTTTCTTT.

There are many counts of this clonotype. The chain uses TRBV7-2 and TRBJ2-3, with 7 positions matching TRBD2. The V segment lost 0 bases and the J segment 2 bases; nucleotides outside the gene matches: 2. The V gene's germline CDR1 is SGHTA and CDR2 FQGNSA. This CDR3 is 15 amino acids long. Here the CDR3 reads CASSLAGGNTDTQYF. CDR3 nucleotides: TGTGCCAGCAGCTTAGCGGGGGGGAACACAGATACGCAGTATTTT.

The genes are TRBV12-3 or TRBV12-4 and TRBJ1-5; no clear D. Trimming cost V 3 bases and J 5 bases, with 11 bases left between them. The CDR3 consists of 14 residues. The CDR3 DNA sequence: TGTGCCAGCAGTTTCCACAGCTTGGATCAGCCCCAGCATTTT. Translation gives CASSFHSLDQPQHF.

This clonotype occurred many times. This chain links TRBV7-9 with TRBJ2-7, with TRBD1 identical over 9 bases. Germline trimming cut 5 bases from V and 6 bases from J; bases unmatched to any gene: 8. There are 14 residues in the CDR3. Germline lookup yields CDR1 SEHNR and CDR2 FQNEAQ (reference sequence). This chain's CDR3 is CASSLSDRGGEQYF. The CDR3 nucleotides read TGTGCCAGCAGCCTCTCGGACAGGGGTGGCGAGCAGTACTTC.

In nucleotides, the CDR3 is TGCGCCAGCAGCCAAGGCAAAGGGCCAGCTTTCTTT. Its translation: CASSQGKGPAFF. This chain uses TRBV4-1 with TRBJ1-1; D is uncertain. This CDR3 contains 12 residues. The V gene lost 1 base and the J gene lost 10 bases, with 10 bases spanning the gap. Germline lookup yields CDR1 MGHRA and CDR2 YSYEKL.

This clonotype has ten or more counts. V gene TRBV12-3 or TRBV12-4 combines with J gene TRBJ2-3; D not certain. V was cut by 6 bases and J by 0 bases, with 10 bases left in between. The CDR3 sequence is 14 residues long. CDR3 loop: CASSPDQSTDTQYF. The CDR3 bases are TGTGCCAGCAGCCCCGACCAGAGCACAGATACGCAGTATTTT.

This clonotype was seen repeatedly, ten times or more. The chain uses TRBV20-1 and TRBJ1-1; D ambiguous. CDR3 length equals 16 residues. Trimming stripped 0 bases from V and 0 bases from J, with 14 bases between. The germline V gene encodes CDR1 DFQATT and CDR2 SNEGSKA (reference sequence). The CDR3 DNA sequence: TGCAGTGCTAGAGATCCCCTAAGCCCCTTGAACACTGAAGCTTTCTTT. It encodes CSARDPLSPLNTEAFF.

This clonotype was seen at least ten times. The CDR3 sequence is CASSLKEAGTYQETQYF. For the CDR3, the DNA is TGTGCCAGCAGCTTAAAAGAGGCGGGGACTTACCAAGAGACCCAGTACTTC. The chain carries TRBV7-8 and TRBJ2-5; D may be TRBD2 (6 bases). Trimming took off 2 bases at V and 0 bases at J, with 16 bases between the two ends. The CDR3 consists of 17 residues. CDR1 is SGHVS, CDR2 FQNEAQ, per germline.

The table lists this clonotype with many counts. CDR3 coding DNA: TGTGCCAGCAGTTTACCCTCCGGGGGCGGGAACTATGGCTACACCTTC. It yields the protein CASSLPSGGGNYGYTF. The rearrangement links TRBV12-3 or TRBV12-4 to TRBJ1-2; tentative D call: TRBD1 (6 bases). The CDR3 contains 16 residues. V lost 2 bases to trimming and J lost 2 bases, with 15 bases between them.

This clonotype was detected a few times. This chain connects TRBV5-1 to TRBJ1-1; no firm D call. Per germline, CDR1 SGHRS and CDR2 YFSETQ. The CDR3 totals 12 residues. V shed 4 bases and J shed 1 base, with 5 bases lying between them. For the CDR3, the DNA is TGCGCCAGCAGCCTGAAGAACACTGAAGCTTTCTTT. This translates into CASSLKNTEAFF.

This clonotype was counted many times. The rearrangement links TRBV6-2 or TRBV6-3 to TRBJ2-3; TRBD2 agrees at 10 bases. Germline V gives CDR1 MNHEY, CDR2 SVGEGT. V shed 5 bases and J 2 bases; nucleotides not matched to a gene: 4. The CDR3 is 15 amino acids. The CDR3 loop reads CASSIGTSDTDTQYF. CDR3 nucleotides: TGTGCCAGCAGTATCGGGACTAGCGACACAGATACGCAGTATTTT.

This clonotype was seen at least ten times. The chain joins TRBV10-3 to TRBJ2-1; a possible D gene is TRBD2 (7 bases). The germline V and J ends were trimmed by 4 bases and 8 bases, with 12 bases remaining between them. The CDR3 contains 13 residues. In germline, CDR1 is ENHRY, CDR2 SYGVKD. The CDR3 protein is CAISGGGKDEQFF. In DNA, the CDR3 is TGTGCCATCAGTGGGGGGGGCAAGGATGAGCAGTTCTTC.

The chain has TRBV5-1 and TRBJ1-1; TRBD1 might be the D (5 bases). V lost 0 bases and J lost 1, with 10 bases in between. This CDR3 contains 15 residues. Germline CDR1 reads SGHRS; CDR2 reads YFSETQ. Written as DNA, the CDR3 is TGCGCCAGCAGCTTGGTAGGGACGGAGAACACTGAAGCTTTCTTT. Residues: CASSLVGTENTEAFF.

This clonotype has a count of ten or more. This chain joins TRBV15 and TRBJ2-7; the D gene is possibly TRBD2 (6 bases). The germline CDR1 and CDR2 sequences are LNHNV and YYDKDF (reference sequence). The CDR3 is 12 amino acids. V lost 3 bases, J lost 5 bases, and 8 bases lay in between. CDR3 sequence: CATSREGHEQYF. CDR3 coding DNA: TGTGCCACCAGCAGGGAGGGGCACGAGCAGTACTTC.

Many counts were recorded for this clonotype. This chain uses TRBV7-9 with TRBJ2-1; 8 nucleotides align to TRBD2. Trimming removed 1 base from V and 3 bases from J; junction bases left unmatched: 5. This CDR3 spans 16 amino acids. Germline V gene data show CDR1 as SEHNR and CDR2 as FQNEAQ (reference sequence). The CDR3 sequence: CASSLGASGYYNEQFF. The DNA of the CDR3 is TGTGCCAGCAGCTTAGGCGCTAGCGGGTACTACAATGAGCAGTTCTTC.

This clonotype was picked up a small number of times. The chain has TRBV2 and TRBJ1-2, with no clear D. Germline assignment: CDR1 SNHLY and CDR2 FYNNEI. With 2 bases removed from V and 6 bases from J, the gap between germline ends came to 13 bases. The CDR3 is 14 amino acids. The CDR3 bases are TGTGCCAGCAGTGAAATAGGGCCACCTGATGGCTACACCTTC. Its translation is CASSEIGPPDGYTF.

The chain has TRBV9 and TRBJ2-1, with a weak D call TRBD2 (7 bases). Germline CDR1 is SGDLS and CDR2 is YYNGEE. V shed 5 bases and J shed 6 bases, with 18 bases lying between them. There are 15 residues in the CDR3. The CDR3 reads CASSLGGGAGNEQFF. The CDR3 nucleotides read TGTGCCAGCAGTCTAGGGGGGGGCGCTGGCAATGAGCAGTTCTTC. Full variable domain (remainder filled in from reference TRBV9 and TRBJ2-1): DSGVTQTPKHLITATGQRVTLRCSPRSGDLSVYWYQQSLDQGLQFLIQYYNGEERAKGNILERFSAQQFPDLHSELNLSSLELGDSALYFCASSLGGGAGNEQFFGPGTRLTVL.

This clonotype showed up many times. This sequence joins TRBV29-1 and TRBJ1-2; 8 bases align to TRBD1. The CDR3 spans 11 residues. Germline V CDR1 and CDR2: SQVTM, ANQGSEA. Germline trimming cut 5 bases from V and 5 bases from J; bases unmatched to any gene: 1. This CDR3 reads CSVRTGYGYTF. CDR3 sequence (DNA): TGCAGCGTTAGGACAGGGTATGGCTACACCTTC.

This clonotype occurred a few times. The chain has TRBV27 and TRBJ2-1; no clear D. CDR1 and CDR2 from the germline V gene are MNHEY and SMNVEV (reference sequence). Trimming removed 5 bases from V and 5 bases from J, with 10 bases in between. The CDR3 is 13 residues long. The CDR3 loop is CASSMDRHNEQFF. Written as DNA, the CDR3 is TGTGCCAGCAGTATGGACCGACACAATGAGCAGTTCTTC.

This clonotype has a count of ten or more. The chain recombines TRBV4-2 with TRBJ2-7; 7 nucleotides agree with TRBD1. Germline-derived CDR1 and CDR2 are LGHNA and YNFKEQ. There are 15 residues in the CDR3. Trimming took 2 bases from V and 1 from J; bases not matched to a gene: 5. Here the CDR3 reads CASSQLTDRSYEQYF. The CDR3 DNA is TGTGCCAGCAGCCAACTAACGGACAGGTCCTACGAGCAGTACTTC.

This rearrangement joins TRBV3-1 to TRBJ1-5; D is unclear. The V and J ends lost 11 bases and 9 bases respectively, with 20 bases between them. CDR1 LGHDT and CDR2 YNNKEL come from the germline V gene (reference sequence). The CDR3 is made up of 13 amino acids. Written as DNA, the CDR3 is TGTGCCTCCTGCCAAGGTAGAGGTCGGCCCCAGCATTTT. This gives the protein CASCQGRGRPQHF.

This clonotype was picked up many times. This rearrangement joins TRBV12-3 or TRBV12-4 to TRBJ2-7; 8 nucleotides align to TRBD2. V lost 6 bases and J lost 4; bases outside the gene matches: 8. The CDR3 covers 14 residues. The CDR3 coding sequence is TGTGCCAGCAGCCCCCCCGGACTAGCTTACGAGCAGTACTTC. Its translation: CASSPPGLAYEQYF.

The gene calls are TRBV4-3 and TRBJ2-1, with 10 bases aligning to TRBD2. Germline V gene sequence: CDR1 LGHNA, CDR2 YSLEER. The V gene end was trimmed by 3 bases and the J gene end by 3 bases; junction bases not matched to a gene: 5. The CDR3 has 16 residues. The CDR3 DNA reads as TGCGCCAGCAGCCAGGTAGCGGGGGGCTTCTACAATGAGCAGTTCTTC. It specifies CASSQVAGGFYNEQFF.

There are many counts of this clonotype. The genes are TRBV9 and TRBJ2-5; D possibly corresponds to TRBD2 (5 bases). Trimming stripped 1 base from V and 0 bases from J, with 7 bases between. Germline CDR1 SGDLS, CDR2 YYNGEE. The length of the CDR3 is 14 residues. This CDR3 reads CASSVTGNQETQYF. The CDR3 coding sequence is TGTGCCAGCAGCGTAACGGGGAACCAAGAGACCCAGTACTTC. The complete variable domain, with remaining parts taken from reference TRBV9 and TRBJ2-5, reads DSGVTQTPKHLITATGQRVTLRCSPRSGDLSVYWYQQSLDQGLQFLIQYYNGEERAKGNILERFSAQQFPDLHSELNLSSLELGDSALYFCASSVTGNQETQYFGPGTRLLVL.

This clonotype was detected ten times or more. CDR3 loop: CATSDTQGPYYGYTF. The CDR3 region has the DNA TGTGCCACCAGTGATACCCAGGGGCCGTACTATGGCTACACCTTC. The V call is TRBV24-1, the J call TRBJ1-2; D is perhaps TRBD1 (6 bases). V shed 3 bases and J shed 3 bases, with 13 bases lying between them. The CDR3 runs to 15 residues. The germline V gene has CDR1 KGHDR and CDR2 SFDVKD.

J is TRBJ2-7 and V is TRBV3-1; D is perhaps TRBD1 (5 bases). From germline, CDR1 is LGHDT and CDR2 YNNKEL (reference sequence). V gave up 2 bases and J gave up 4 bases, with 6 bases separating them. CDR3 length equals 12 residues. The CDR3 loop reads CASSQRQYEQYF. The CDR3 nucleotides are TGTGCCAGCAGCCAACGACAGTACGAGCAGTACTTC.

This clonotype was observed at least ten times. In DNA, the CDR3 is TGTGCCAGCAGTTTCAGTAGCATGAACACTGAAGCTTTCTTT. It specifies CASSFSSMNTEAFF. The chain has TRBV28 and TRBJ1-1; D uncertain. The length of the CDR3 is 14 residues. The germline gives CDR1 MDHEN, CDR2 SYDVKM. Trimming removed 3 bases at V and 0 bases at J, with 8 bases between.

The CDR3 reads CASSNLGPPYEQYF. CDR3 in DNA: TGTGCCAGCAGCAATCTAGGCCCCCCCTACGAGCAGTACTTC. J is TRBJ2-7 and V is TRBV3-1; D call uncertain. V dropped 5 bases and J dropped 2 bases, with 13 bases sitting between them. This CDR3 contains 14 residues. The germline V gene has CDR1 LGHDT and CDR2 YNNKEL (reference sequence).

This clonotype was picked up many times. The V call is TRBV5-1, the J call TRBJ2-7; 11 bases match TRBD2. J lost 5 bases, V lost 3 bases, and 13 bases had no gene match. This CDR3 has 17 amino acids. Germline lookup yields CDR1 SGHRS and CDR2 YFSETQ. CDR3 in amino acids: CASSSLLAGGFKDEQYF. For the CDR3, the DNA is TGCGCCAGCAGCTCCCTCCTAGCGGGGGGCTTCAAGGACGAGCAGTACTTC.

CDR3 nucleotides: TGTGCCAGTGTAATGGGGAGCTCCTACGAGCAGTACTTC. This translates into CASVMGSSYEQYF. The chain links TRBV28 to TRBJ2-7, with a tentative D call TRBD2 (5 bases). V was pared by 9 bases and J by 0 bases, with 12 bases between. Germline values: CDR1 MDHEN, CDR2 SYDVKM. This CDR3 has 13 residues.